This T cell receptor beta chain derives from a study of cytomegalovirus exposure and HLA in healthy donors. General observations from the study: A link between a missense DCLRE1C variant and TCR beta V- and J-gene trimming emerged from a later analysis. Follow-up analysis found HLA locus-dependent TCR association rates, highest for DRB1 and lowest for HLA-C. The authors judged a highly shared variant cluster likely a sequencing artifact.

The PCR used 60 Vbeta and 13 Jbeta primers. TCRdb keeps only in-frame clones here, not all; method: immunoSEQ multiplex PCR. This table has more than 100,000 clones, roughly 78% appearing once. Unmatched junction bases numbered 1, after V lost 1 base and J lost 1 base. Germline CDR1 SEHNR, CDR2 FQNEAQ (reference sequence). This CDR3 is built from 15 residues. In regard to this clone: No antigen is known for it.

The TCR was taken from a man aged 45-65 years in good health and CMV-seropositive. Sequencing input: PBMCs. V gene TRBV7-9 combines with J gene TRBJ2-1; TRBD2 matches 7 bases. The CDR3 coding sequence is TGTGCCAGCAGCTTAGTGGGGGGGTCCTACAATGAGCAGTTCTTC. It translates to CASSLVGGSYNEQFF.